A selection of T cell receptor beta chains follows, all from one sample in a study of T cell responses to AZD1222 COVID-19 vaccine. The table came from immunoSEQ multiplex PCR; TCRdb's copy has only in-frame clones and leaves some out. There are over 110,000 clones in the sample; about 93% occur only once, and around 5.1% lies in the top ten. Material: peripheral blood, obtained on day 0 of AZD1222 vaccination. The origin of the receptors is an adult in good health. CDR3s include the opening cysteine and the closing phenylalanine or tryptophan. Fields, in order: CDR3 protein, CDR3 DNA, J gene, V gene, clone size, D gene. D genes are given only for firm matches. The listing skips clone size in some rows; elsewhere it reads once, few, many or a size class.

cdr3_aa: CASSQDKLGWGTEAFF; cdr3_nt: TGTGCCAGCAGCCAAGATAAATTGGGCTGGGGCACTGAAGCTTTCTTT; j_call: TRBJ1-1; v_call: TRBV14; clone_size: -; d_call: -
cdr3_aa: CASTTWGQPQHF; cdr3_nt: TGTGCCAGTACTACATGGGGTCAGCCCCAGCATTTT; j_call: TRBJ1-5; v_call: TRBV19; clone_size: -; d_call: -
cdr3_aa: CAISESRGFPGVAQETQYF; cdr3_nt: TGTGCCATCAGTGAGTCTCGGGGGTTCCCCGGGGTGGCACAAGAGACCCAGTACTTC; j_call: TRBJ2-5; v_call: TRBV10-3; clone_size: -; d_call: -
cdr3_aa: CASSPGLAGLSSYEQYF; cdr3_nt: TGTGCCAGCAGCCCGGGACTAGCGGGGTTGAGCTCCTACGAGCAGTACTTC; j_call: TRBJ2-7; v_call: TRBV6-2/TRBV6-3; clone_size: once; d_call: TRBD2
cdr3_aa: CASSPGRLSQEGNTIYF; cdr3_nt: TGTGCCAGCAGCCCTGGGAGGCTCAGCCAAGAGGGAAACACCATATATTTT; j_call: TRBJ1-3; v_call: TRBV7-8; clone_size: -; d_call: -
cdr3_aa: CASTGDDYEQYF; cdr3_nt: TGTGCCAGCACGGGGGATGACTACGAGCAGTACTTC; j_call: TRBJ2-7; v_call: TRBV2; clone_size: -; d_call: -
cdr3_aa: CASSRQGDEQFF; cdr3_nt: TGCGCCAGCAGCCGTCAGGGGGATGAGCAGTTCTTC; j_call: TRBJ2-1; v_call: TRBV5-1; clone_size: -; d_call: TRBD1
cdr3_aa: CAWVLHTGLNSPLHF; cdr3_nt: TGTGCCTGGGTCCTCCACACAGGACTTAATTCACCCCTCCACTTT; j_call: TRBJ1-6; v_call: TRBV30; clone_size: -; d_call: -
cdr3_aa: CASSLYGTGGLDTQYF; cdr3_nt: TGTGCCAGCAGCCTTTACGGGACAGGGGGATTAGATACGCAGTATTTT; j_call: TRBJ2-3; v_call: TRBV3-1/TRBV3-2; clone_size: -; d_call: TRBD1
cdr3_aa: CASSLEVGAQFF; cdr3_nt: TGTGCCAGCAGCTTAGAAGTGGGGGCCCAGTTCTTC; j_call: TRBJ2-1; v_call: TRBV7-2; clone_size: once; d_call: -
cdr3_aa: CASSPGQGDYGYTF; cdr3_nt: TGTGCCAGCAGCCCGGGACAGGGAGACTATGGCTACACCTTC; j_call: TRBJ1-2; v_call: TRBV11-2; clone_size: -; d_call: TRBD1
cdr3_aa: CASSLDVFSGELFF; cdr3_nt: TGTGCCAGCAGCTTAGATGTTTTTAGCGGGGAGCTGTTTTTT; j_call: TRBJ2-2; v_call: TRBV7-2; clone_size: -; d_call: -
cdr3_aa: CASSLRGTGNEFAYGYTF; cdr3_nt: TGTGCCAGCAGCTTGAGAGGGACAGGGAACGAATTTGCCTATGGCTACACCTTC; j_call: TRBJ1-2; v_call: TRBV7-2; clone_size: -; d_call: TRBD1
cdr3_aa: CASSTETGSGKKLFF; cdr3_nt: TGTGCCAGCAGCACCGAAACAGGGAGTGGGAAAAAACTGTTTTTT; j_call: TRBJ1-4; v_call: TRBV9; clone_size: -; d_call: -
cdr3_aa: CASSQAGSYNSPLHF; cdr3_nt: TGTGCCAGCAGCCAAGCAGGGTCCTATAATTCACCCCTCCACTTT; j_call: TRBJ1-6; v_call: TRBV3-1/TRBV3-2; clone_size: -; d_call: -
cdr3_aa: CASSQRGSRDTDTQYF; cdr3_nt: TGTGCCAGCAGCCAACGCGGGAGTAGAGACACAGATACGCAGTATTTT; j_call: TRBJ2-3; v_call: TRBV3-1/TRBV3-2; clone_size: -; d_call: TRBD2
cdr3_aa: CATSRDPIGGGTNYGYTF; cdr3_nt: TGTGCCACCAGCAGAGACCCAATCGGGGGCGGGACCAACTATGGCTACACCTTC; j_call: TRBJ1-2; v_call: TRBV15; clone_size: -; d_call: -
cdr3_aa: CASSSVTGLNTEAFF; cdr3_nt: TGTGCCAGCAGTTCAGTGACAGGATTGAACACTGAAGCTTTCTTT; j_call: TRBJ1-1; v_call: TRBV6-5; clone_size: -; d_call: -
cdr3_aa: CASSKAKGRHYEQYF; cdr3_nt: TGTGCCAGCAGTAAGGCCAAAGGCAGGCACTACGAGCAGTACTTC; j_call: TRBJ2-7; v_call: TRBV6-2/TRBV6-3; clone_size: few; d_call: -
cdr3_aa: CASSLFRGPGELFF; cdr3_nt: TGCGCCAGCAGCTTGTTCCGGGGCCCCGGGGAGCTGTTTTTT; j_call: TRBJ2-2; v_call: TRBV5-1; clone_size: -; d_call: -
cdr3_aa: CASSYSTYSPLHF; cdr3_nt: TGTGCCAGCAGTTACTCAACTTATTCACCCCTCCACTTT; j_call: TRBJ1-6; v_call: TRBV6-5; clone_size: -; d_call: -
cdr3_aa: CAWSSGGSGFSFPYEQYF; cdr3_nt: TGTGCCTGGAGTAGCGGGGGCTCGGGGTTTAGCTTTCCCTACGAGCAGTACTTC; j_call: TRBJ2-7; v_call: TRBV30; clone_size: -; d_call: TRBD2
cdr3_aa: CASSPSQGPPLHF; cdr3_nt: TGTGCCAGCTCACCATCGCAGGGTCCACCCCTCCACTTT; j_call: TRBJ1-6; v_call: TRBV18; clone_size: -; d_call: -
cdr3_aa: CASSQVSSGGADTQYF; cdr3_nt: TGCGCCAGCAGCCAAGTCTCTAGCGGGGGAGCAGATACGCAGTATTTT; j_call: TRBJ2-3; v_call: TRBV4-3; clone_size: -; d_call: TRBD2
cdr3_aa: CASSLYPSGSYEQYF; cdr3_nt: TGTGCCAGCTCCCTATACCCTAGCGGGAGCTACGAGCAGTACTTC; j_call: TRBJ2-7; v_call: TRBV18; clone_size: -; d_call: TRBD2
cdr3_aa: CASSRRTGAGRYTF; cdr3_nt: TGTGCCAGCAGCAGGAGGACGGGGGCGGGTCGCTACACCTTC; j_call: TRBJ1-2; v_call: TRBV5-6; clone_size: few; d_call: -
cdr3_aa: CATSRDRSNEKLFF; cdr3_nt: TGTGCCACCAGCAGAGATAGAAGCAATGAAAAACTGTTTTTT; j_call: TRBJ1-4; v_call: TRBV15; clone_size: -; d_call: -
cdr3_aa: CASSLGRGRHDIQYF; cdr3_nt: TGTGCCAGCAGCTTAGGAAGGGGCCGCCATGACATTCAGTACTTC; j_call: TRBJ2-4; v_call: TRBV13; clone_size: -; d_call: -
cdr3_aa: CASRLRSTGELFF; cdr3_nt: TGTGCCAGCAGGTTGAGATCGACCGGGGAGCTGTTTTTT; j_call: TRBJ2-2; v_call: TRBV2; clone_size: -; d_call: -
cdr3_aa: CASSLEGGRTDTQYF; cdr3_nt: TGTGCCAGCAGCTTAGAAGGCGGGAGGACAGATACGCAGTATTTT; j_call: TRBJ2-3; v_call: TRBV11-2; clone_size: few; d_call: TRBD2
cdr3_aa: CASSQDLGSPNEQFF; cdr3_nt: TGTGCCAGCAGCCAAGATCTTGGATCCCCCAATGAGCAGTTCTTC; j_call: TRBJ2-1; v_call: TRBV4-2; clone_size: -; d_call: -
cdr3_aa: CAISGQGVYEQYF; cdr3_nt: TGTGCCATCAGTGGACAGGGCGTATACGAGCAGTACTTC; j_call: TRBJ2-7; v_call: TRBV10-3; clone_size: -; d_call: TRBD1
cdr3_aa: CASSLVGEAGNTIYF; cdr3_nt: TGTGCCAGCAGCTTAGTGGGGGAGGCTGGAAACACCATATATTTT; j_call: TRBJ1-3; v_call: TRBV7-2; clone_size: -; d_call: -
cdr3_aa: CASGPSGQASDF; cdr3_nt: TGTGCCAGCGGACCCTCGGGACAGGCCTCAGATTTT; j_call: TRBJ2-3; v_call: TRBV5-4; clone_size: -; d_call: TRBD1
cdr3_aa: CASSLDYQGSEKLFF; cdr3_nt: TGTGCCAGCAGCTTAGATTATCAGGGTAGCGAAAAACTGTTTTTT; j_call: TRBJ1-4; v_call: TRBV11-2; clone_size: -; d_call: -
cdr3_aa: CASSRGTAYEQYF; cdr3_nt: TGTGCCAGCAGCCGAGGGACAGCCTACGAGCAGTACTTC; j_call: TRBJ2-7; v_call: TRBV6-2/TRBV6-3; clone_size: -; d_call: TRBD1
cdr3_aa: CAISEWQNTEAFF; cdr3_nt: TGTGCCATCAGTGAGTGGCAGAACACTGAAGCTTTCTTT; j_call: TRBJ1-1; v_call: TRBV10-3; clone_size: once; d_call: -
cdr3_aa: CASSPHAGTLRNEQFF; cdr3_nt: TGCGCCAGCAGCCCCCACGCCGGGACCCTAAGGAATGAGCAGTTCTTC; j_call: TRBJ2-1; v_call: TRBV5-1; clone_size: -; d_call: -
cdr3_aa: CASSEALAGSSTDTQYF; cdr3_nt: TGTGCCAGCAGTGAAGCATTAGCGGGGTCTAGCACAGATACGCAGTATTTT; j_call: TRBJ2-3; v_call: TRBV6-1; clone_size: once; d_call: TRBD2
cdr3_aa: CASSLRAEQYF; cdr3_nt: TGTGCCAGCAGTTTACGTGCCGAGCAGTACTTC; j_call: TRBJ2-7; v_call: TRBV12-3/TRBV12-4; clone_size: -; d_call: -
cdr3_aa: CASSLSPRGTEAFF; cdr3_nt: TGTGCCAGCAGCTTATCCCCCAGGGGCACTGAAGCTTTCTTT; j_call: TRBJ1-1; v_call: TRBV7-3; clone_size: once; d_call: -
cdr3_aa: CASSLQMGVRETQYF; cdr3_nt: TGTGCCAGCAGTTTGCAGATGGGGGTCAGGGAGACCCAGTACTTC; j_call: TRBJ2-5; v_call: TRBV7-2; clone_size: -; d_call: -